The clone carrying this TCR beta chain was seen a few times. What it binds is not known. This CDR3 comprises 16 residues. Trimming stripped 4 bases from V and 5 bases from J, with 18 bases between. Germline V gives CDR1 SGHRS, CDR2 YFSETQ. TCRdb analysed the 5' RACE reads with MiXCR anew, one entry per CDR3 protein. Among about 280,000 distinct CDR3 sequences listed, over 15% were seen once. The sample belongs to a study of CD8 T cells in ankylosing spondylitis. Whole-study findings and limits: Clones linked to disease, bearing a CD8+ phenotype, were relatively rare in peripheral blood.

This TCR derives from a male donor with ankylosing spondylitis or in good health (not recorded which). The sample comprised blood, either unsorted or a sorted T cell fraction (not recorded which). The V gene is TRBV5-1, the J gene TRBJ2-2; possibly TRBD1 or TRBD2 for D (7 bases each). The CDR3 DNA is TGCGCCAGCAGCCCCAGGGGGGGTCCCCTAACCGGGGAGCTGTTTTTT. Translated: CASSPRGGPLTGELFF.